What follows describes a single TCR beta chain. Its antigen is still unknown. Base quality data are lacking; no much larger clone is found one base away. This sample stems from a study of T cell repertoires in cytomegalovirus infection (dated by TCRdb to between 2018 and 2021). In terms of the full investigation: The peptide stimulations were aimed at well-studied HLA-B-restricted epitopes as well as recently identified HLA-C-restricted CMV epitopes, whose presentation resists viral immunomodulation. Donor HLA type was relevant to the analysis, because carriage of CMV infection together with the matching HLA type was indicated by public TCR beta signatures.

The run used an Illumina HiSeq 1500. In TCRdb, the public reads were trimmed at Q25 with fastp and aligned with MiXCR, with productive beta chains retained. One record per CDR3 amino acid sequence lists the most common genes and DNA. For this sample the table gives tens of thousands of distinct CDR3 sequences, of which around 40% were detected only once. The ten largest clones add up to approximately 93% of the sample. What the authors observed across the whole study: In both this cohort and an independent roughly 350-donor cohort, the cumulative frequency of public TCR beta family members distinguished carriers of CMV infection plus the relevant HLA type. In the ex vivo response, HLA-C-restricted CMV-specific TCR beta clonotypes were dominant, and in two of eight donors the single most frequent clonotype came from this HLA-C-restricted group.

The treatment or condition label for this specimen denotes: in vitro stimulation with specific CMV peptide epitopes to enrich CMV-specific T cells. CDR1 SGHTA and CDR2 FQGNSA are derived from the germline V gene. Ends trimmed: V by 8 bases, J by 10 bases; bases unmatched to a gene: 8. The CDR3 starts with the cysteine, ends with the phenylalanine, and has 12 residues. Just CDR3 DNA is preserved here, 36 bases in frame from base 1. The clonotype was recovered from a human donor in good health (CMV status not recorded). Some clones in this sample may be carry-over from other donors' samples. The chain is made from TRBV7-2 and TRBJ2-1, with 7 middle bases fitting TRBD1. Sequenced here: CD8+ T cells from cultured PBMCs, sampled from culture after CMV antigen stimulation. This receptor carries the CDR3 CASCYRGREQFF. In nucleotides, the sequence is TGTGCCAGCTGTTACAGGGGTCGGGAGCAGTTCTTC.